The clone carrying this T cell receptor beta chain was seen repeatedly, ten times or more. The CDR3 carries no conserved terminal phenylalanine or tryptophan, so it likely arises from a read error. Treatment of any kind had been given to no patient before thyroid surgery. The data belong to a study of metastatic and nonmetastatic thyroid tumors. With MiXCR, TCRdb reprocessed the PCR reads. The sample includes 30,000 to 40,000 clones, about 18% of them seen just once. V shed 4 bases, J shed 7 bases, and the junction held 4 bases outside the gene matches. This CDR3 region has 15 residues. CDR1 is KGHDR and CDR2 is SFDVKD in the germline V gene.

The sample comprised blood. This clonotype was sampled from a male donor with papillary thyroid cancer or a benign thyroid nodule (not recorded which). Some clones in this sample may be carry-over from other donors' samples. The chain combines TRBV24-1 with TRBJ2-7, with 15 nucleotides matching TRBD2. The CDR3 reads CATSESGLAGGEQYL. The DNA for the CDR3 is TGTGCCACCAGTGAGTCGGGACTAGCGGGAGGAGAGCAGTACCTC.